The 28 T cell receptor beta chains listed next were all sequenced from one sample in a study of spatial heterogeneity in lung cancer. General study results and limits: In tumors, expanded intratumoral alpha and beta TCR counts tracked mutation counts.

Time point of the sample: sample taken at primary tumor resection. TCRdb re-analysed the 5' RACE reads in MiXCR, keeping a single row per CDR3 protein. The sample consists of 3,000 to 4,000 distinct CDR3 sequences, 4.5% to 5.5% of them appearing once. These TCRs are of unknown antigen specificity. The specimen comprised lung tumor tissue, sampled at surgery. These receptors all stem from a female donor with early-stage non-small cell lung cancer.

Sample share makes this clonotype medium-sized (0.01 to 0.1%). This beta chain is off target for a library built for alpha chains, so its abundance means little. The chain couples TRBV28 to TRBJ1-5, with D uncertain. This CDR3 comprises 12 residues. V was trimmed by 5 bases and J by 1 base, leaving 3 bases between them. Germline V gene data show CDR1 as MDHEN and CDR2 as SYDVKM. This CDR3 is CASSVSNQPQHF. CDR3 nucleotide sequence: TGTGCCAGCAGTGTGAGCAATCAGCCCCAGCATTTT.

By share, this clonotype counts as medium-sized. This beta chain turned up in a library designed for alpha chains; as an off-target read, its abundance says little. The genes are TRBV7-3 and TRBJ2-5; TRBD2 agrees at 7 bases. The CDR3 is 13 residues long. V trimming: 4 bases; J trimming: 5 bases; junction bases outside the gene matches: 4. Germline-derived CDR1 and CDR2 are SGHTA and FQGTGA. The DNA of the CDR3 is TGTGCCAGCAGCTATCAGGGAGGGGAGACCCAGTACTTC. Translating it yields CASSYQGGETQYF.

This clonotype was seen at least ten times. Found in a library prepared for alpha chains, this beta chain is an off-target read, and its abundance has little meaning. The V gene is TRBV6-5, the J gene TRBJ1-4, with D uncertain. The CDR3 consists of 16 residues. The V end lost 0 bases, the J end lost 8 bases, and 16 bases lay between the germline ends. Germline CDR1 MNHEY, CDR2 SVGAGI. The CDR3 DNA reads as TGTGCCAGCAGTTACTCGCGATTATCGCGGAGGGAAAAACTGTTTTTT. Translating gives CASSYSRLSRREKLFF.

This clonotype was counted a single time. This may be a read error: a much more frequent sequence differs by one nucleotide. This beta chain was picked up by a library intended for alpha chains and is off target, so its count carries little meaning. The chain employs TRBV9 and TRBJ2-1; no clear D. V was pared by 4 bases and J by 6 bases, with 8 bases between. This CDR3 has 12 residues. Germline V gene sequence: CDR1 SGDLS, CDR2 YYNGEE. Here the CDR3 DNA reads TGTGCCAGCAGCCACTACGGCAATGAGCAGTTCTTC. This sequence encodes CASSHYGNEQFF.

This clonotype is classed as medium-sized. This beta chain slipped into a library made for alpha chains as a stray read, so its size is not meaningful. The chain is built from TRBV7-2 and TRBJ2-2; possibly TRBD1 for D (6 bases). Germline lookup yields CDR1 SGHTA and CDR2 FQGNSA. The CDR3 has 15 residues. Between the trimmed V and J ends, which lost 0 bases and 6 bases, there was a span of 11 bases. CDR3 region: CASSLASKGAGELFF. The CDR3 DNA follows: TGTGCCAGCAGCTTAGCGAGTAAGGGGGCCGGGGAGCTGTTTTTT.

By share, this clonotype ranks as medium-sized. The junction departs from the called germline gene at one end, perhaps through a read error. This beta chain is an off-target read within a library intended for alpha chains, so its frequency means little. The chain carries TRBV7-7 and TRBJ2-2; 9 bases align to TRBD1. This CDR3 has 15 residues. CDR1 SSHAT and CDR2 FNYEAQ come from the germline V gene (reference sequence). The CDR3: CASSPGTGWAGELFF. DNA of the CDR3: TGTGCTAGCAGCCCCGGGACAGGGTGGGCCGGGGAGCTGTTTTTT.

Judged by abundance, this clonotype is medium-sized (0.01 to 0.1%). The library was designed around alpha chains, so this beta chain is a stray read whose abundance carries little weight. The V gene is TRBV7-3, the J gene TRBJ2-6; 8 bases align to TRBD2. This CDR3 contains 17 residues. The trim removed 4 bases at V and 2 bases at J, leaving 7 bases unmatched. Germline CDR1 and CDR2: SGHTA and FQGTGA. CDR3 DNA sequence: TGTGCCAGCAGCTACCCCGCGGGGGGAGCTGGGGCCAACGTCCTGACTTTC. This sequence encodes CASSYPAGGAGANVLTF.

This clonotype is categorized as medium-sized. Little can be read into the size of this beta chain, an off-target read in a library designed for alpha chains. The V and J genes are TRBV6-1 and TRBJ1-5, with D perhaps TRBD1 (6 bases). V lost 2 bases and J 6 bases, leaving 11 bases between the germline ends. This CDR3 contains 14 residues. Germline V gene sequence: CDR1 MNHNS, CDR2 SASEGT. CDR3 region: CASSEWGASQPQHF. DNA of the CDR3: TGTGCCAGCAGTGAATGGGGGGCGTCTCAGCCCCAGCATTTT.

This clonotype is medium-sized within its sample. This beta chain turned up in a library designed for alpha chains; as an off-target read, its abundance says little. CDR3 sequence (DNA): TGTGCCAGCAGTTTTCAGGGGTCCCCCTACAATGAGCAGTTCTTC. It specifies CASSFQGSPYNEQFF. The chain is built from TRBV28 and TRBJ2-1; a possible D gene is TRBD1 (6 bases). The germline V and J ends were trimmed by 3 bases and 2 bases, with 11 bases remaining between them. The CDR3 covers 15 residues. Germline lookup yields CDR1 MDHEN and CDR2 SYDVKM.

This clonotype is medium-sized. This beta chain lies outside the target of a library built for alpha chains; its clone size means little. V usage is TRBV20-1 and J usage is TRBJ2-5; unclear D gene. CDR3 size: 12 residues. The germline V and J ends were trimmed by 3 bases and 3 bases, with 8 bases remaining between them. Per germline, CDR1 DFQATT and CDR2 SNEGSKA (reference sequence). Here the CDR3 DNA reads TGCAGTGCTAGTTTTGCTGAAGAGACCCAGTACTTC. Translation: CSASFAEETQYF.

By share of the sample, this clonotype is medium-sized. Since the library was made to target alpha chains, this beta chain is a stray read and its abundance is not meaningful. This chain joins TRBV27 and TRBJ2-3; the match to TRBD2 covers 13 bases. This CDR3 is 17 amino acids long. Germline CDR1 reads MNHEY; CDR2 reads SMNVEV (reference sequence). V was clipped by 6 bases and J by 5 bases; unmatched bases: 11. The CDR3 nucleotides read TGTGCCAGCAGCCCAATTACTAGCGGGAGGGCGGGAGATACGCAGTATTTT. As protein: CASSPITSGRAGDTQYF.

This clonotype is deemed medium-sized. This beta chain is an off-target read within a library intended for alpha chains, so its frequency means little. This sequence joins TRBV28 and TRBJ2-2, with D possibly being TRBD1 (6 bases). This CDR3 has 15 amino acids. Trimming shortened V by 6 bases and J by 0 bases, and 11 bases separated the two germline ends. Germline assignment: CDR1 MDHEN and CDR2 SYDVKM. The CDR3 DNA follows: TGTGCCAGCAGCACAGGGTCCGCGAACACCGGGGAGCTGTTTTTT. Amino acid sequence: CASSTGSANTGELFF.

By proportion, this clonotype is medium-sized. This beta chain is a stray sequence in a library constructed for alpha chains; its clone size is not meaningful. V usage is TRBV20-1 and J usage is TRBJ1-1; 8 nucleotides line up with TRBD1. There are 11 residues in the CDR3. CDR1 and CDR2 from the germline V gene are DFQATT and SNEGSKA (reference sequence). Losses at the gene ends were 6 bases for V and 10 bases for J; bases not matched to a gene: 7. CDR3 bases: TGCAGTGCAGGTCTACAGGGGGGAGCTTTCTTT. Translating gives CSAGLQGGAFF.

This clonotype ranks as medium-sized. Since the library was made to target alpha chains, this beta chain is a stray read and its abundance is not meaningful. The gene calls are TRBV7-3 and TRBJ2-2; 10 bases agree with TRBD2. This CDR3 spans 18 amino acids. Germline CDR1 and CDR2: SGHTA and FQGTGA. Losses at the gene ends were 4 bases for V and 4 bases for J; bases not matched to a gene: 12. In DNA form, the CDR3 reads TGTGCCAGCAGCTCCCTCGACATAGCGGGGGGCACCACCGGGGAGCTGTTTTTT. Residues: CASSSLDIAGGTTGELFF. Full variable domain (remainder filled in from reference TRBV7-3 and TRBJ2-2): GAGVSQTPSNKVTEKGKYVELRCDPISGHTALYWYRQSLGQGPEFLIYFQGTGAADDSGLPNDRFFAVRPEGSVSTLKIQRTERGDSAVYLCASSSLDIAGGTTGELFFGEGSRLTVL.

Turning to this clonotype: The library was designed around alpha chains, so this beta chain is a stray read whose abundance carries little weight. The genes are TRBV6-2 or TRBV6-3 and TRBJ2-2; TRBD1 matches at 9 bases. Per germline, CDR1 MNHEY and CDR2 SVGEGT. The V gene end was trimmed by 3 bases and the J gene end by 4 bases; junction bases not matched to a gene: 3. CDR3 size: 15 residues. CDR3 DNA: TGTGCCAGCAGTTATATGACAGGGGGCACCGGGGAGCTGTTTTTT. It yields the protein CASSYMTGGTGELFF.

This clonotype is medium-sized by share. Being off target in a library aimed at alpha chains, this beta chain has a size of little meaning. V usage is TRBV5-4 and J usage is TRBJ2-3, with 9 bases that match TRBD2. Germline CDR1 SGHNT, CDR2 YYREEE (reference sequence). J lost 0 bases, V lost 3 bases, and 14 bases had no gene match. The CDR3 contains 19 residues. CDR3 nucleotides: TGTGCCAGCAGCTCGCCGGCTGGGGCGGGGGGGGAGAGCACAGATACGCAGTATTTT. Protein sequence: CASSSPAGAGGESTDTQYF.

Worth noting for this clonotype: This may be a read error, as it is one base from a much larger clone. Since it is a stray read in a library aimed at alpha chains, this beta chain has a size that is not meaningful. This chain joins TRBV5-1 and TRBJ2-3; 8 bases agree with TRBD1. CDR3 size: 15 residues. J gave up 4 bases and V 4 bases, and 8 bases lay outside the gene matches. CDR1 is SGHRS, CDR2 YFSETQ, per germline. The CDR3 region is CASSLTGERADTQYF. In DNA, the CDR3 is TGCGCCAGCAGCCTGACAGGGGAGAGAGCAGATACGCAGTATTTT.

A word on this clonotype: This beta chain is off target for a library built for alpha chains, so its abundance means little. The chain couples TRBV10-1 to TRBJ1-6, with a tentative D call TRBD1 (5 bases). The V and J ends lost 2 bases and 7 bases respectively, with 6 bases between them. The CDR3 is made up of 13 amino acids. Per the germline V gene, CDR1 is WNHNN and CDR2 is SYGVQD (reference sequence). The CDR3 is CASSEEGNSPLHF. The CDR3 DNA follows: TGCGCCAGCAGTGAGGAGGGGAATTCACCCCTCCACTTT.

This clonotype was seen a single time. A much larger clone differs by one base, so this may be a read error. Within a library made for alpha chains, this beta chain is off target, and its count is uninformative. V gene TRBV5-1 combines with J gene TRBJ1-1; D might be TRBD1 (6 bases). V lost 0 bases to trimming and J lost 3 bases, with 12 bases between them. Per the germline V gene, CDR1 is SGHRS and CDR2 is YFSETQ. This CDR3 is 15 amino acids long. CDR3 DNA sequence: TGCGCCAGCAGCTTGGACGGGGGCTATGACACTGAAGCTTTCTTT. As protein: CASSLDGGYDTEAFF.

This clonotype is categorized as medium-sized. This beta chain was picked up by a library intended for alpha chains and is off target, so its count carries little meaning. The rearrangement links TRBV5-4 to TRBJ2-3; 10 bases agree with TRBD2. Trimming at V came to 3 bases and at J to 2 bases, leaving 6 bases not matched to a gene. CDR1 SGHNT and CDR2 YYREEE come from the germline V gene (reference sequence). The CDR3 runs 16 residues. Here the CDR3 DNA reads TGTGCCAGCAGCTCCCGCAGCGGGGGGGCCACAGATACGCAGTATTTT. Translated: CASSSRSGGATDTQYF.

Turning to this clonotype: With the library built for alpha chains, this beta chain is off target and its frequency is not meaningful. This chain joins TRBV27 and TRBJ1-6; TRBD1 is a possible D gene (5 bases). The CDR3 spans 17 residues. Between the trimmed V and J ends, which lost 2 bases and 11 bases, there was a span of 22 bases. Germline CDR1 reads MNHEY; CDR2 reads SMNVEV (reference sequence). The CDR3 protein is CASSLQIRARGSTPLHF. DNA for the CDR3: TGTGCCAGCAGTTTACAAATCAGGGCGCGCGGGTCGACACCCCTCCACTTT.

This clonotype appeared many times. This beta chain represents an off-target read in a library built for alpha chains; its size is of limited meaning. The chain is built from TRBV20-1 and TRBJ1-1; 8 bases are shared with TRBD1. The V gene end was trimmed by 1 base and the J gene end by 4 bases; junction bases not matched to a gene: 5. This CDR3 has 14 amino acids. The germline V gene encodes CDR1 DFQATT and CDR2 SNEGSKA (reference sequence). For the CDR3, the DNA is TGCAGTGCTAGAGGTCAGGGGGCGGTCACTGAAGCTTTCTTT. Translation gives CSARGQGAVTEAFF.

This clonotype was seen repeatedly, ten times or more. This beta chain turned up in a library designed for alpha chains; as an off-target read, its abundance says little. V and J are TRBV19 and TRBJ1-3, with no clear D. CDR1 and CDR2 (germline): LNHDA, SQIVND (reference sequence). V dropped 5 bases and J dropped 3 bases, with 5 bases sitting between them. CDR3 size: 12 residues. The CDR3: CASSPLGNTIYF. The CDR3 DNA is TGTGCCAGTAGTCCCCTTGGAAACACCATATATTTT.

By sample fraction, this clonotype is medium-sized. With the library built for alpha chains, this beta chain is off target and its frequency is not meaningful. The chain carries TRBV5-4 and TRBJ2-3; D unclear. The CDR3 consists of 13 residues. CDR1 SGHNT and CDR2 YYREEE come from the germline V gene (reference sequence). The V gene lost 0 bases and the J gene lost 4 bases, with 6 bases spanning the gap. CDR3 protein: CASSLAGSDTQYF. The CDR3 bases are TGTGCCAGCAGCTTGGCTGGATCAGATACGCAGTATTTT.

This clonotype was detected a few times. Because this beta chain is a stray read in a library intended to capture alpha chains, its abundance should not be given much weight. The V and J genes are TRBV7-9 and TRBJ2-1; 10 nucleotides match TRBD1. The germline V gene has CDR1 SEHNR and CDR2 FQNEAQ (reference sequence). This CDR3 has 14 amino acids. The junction had 8 bases not matched to a gene; V was cut back by 7 bases and J by 8 bases. For the CDR3, the DNA is TGTGCCAGCACCCCCGGGACAGGGGTCGATGAGCAGTTCTTC. This encodes CASTPGTGVDEQFF. Filled out from reference TRBV7-9 and TRBJ2-1, the complete variable domain reads DTGVSQNPRHKITKRGQNVTFRCDPISEHNRLYWYRQTLGQGPEFLTYFQNEAQLEKSRLLSDRFSAERPKGSFSTLEIQRTEQGDSAMYLCASTPGTGVDEQFFGPGTRLTVL.

In this sample, this clonotype turned up many times. This beta chain slipped into a library made for alpha chains as a stray read, so its size is not meaningful. The chain uses TRBV5-1 and TRBJ2-7; the D is unclear. The CDR3 covers 14 residues. In germline, CDR1 is SGHRS, CDR2 YFSETQ. The V end lost 0 bases, the J end lost 0 bases, and 7 bases lay between the germline ends. CDR3 in DNA: TGCGCCAGCAGCTTGGACGGCGGCTCCTACGAGCAGTACTTC. It specifies CASSLDGGSYEQYF.

This clonotype turned up a few times. This beta chain turned up in a library designed for alpha chains; as an off-target read, its abundance says little. The rearrangement joins TRBV7-2 to TRBJ1-1; D is possibly TRBD1 (6 bases). The germline V gene encodes CDR1 SGHTA and CDR2 FQGNSA. Trimming removed 3 bases from V and 3 bases from J, with 14 bases in between. The CDR3 spans 15 residues. The CDR3, as DNA: TGTGCCAGCAGCTTTACAGGGAGGCTAGACACTGAAGCTTTCTTT. Protein sequence: CASSFTGRLDTEAFF.

Many counts were recorded for this clonotype. The library was built for alpha chains, so this beta chain is an off-target read and its size means little. V usage is TRBV10-2 and J usage is TRBJ2-1; 16 nucleotides match TRBD2. This CDR3 contains 19 residues. Germline CDR1 and CDR2: WSHSY and SAAADI. The J segment lost 0 bases and the V segment lost 5 bases, leaving 7 bases of the junction unmatched. CDR3 protein: CASSSKGLAGGSSYNEQFF. The CDR3 nucleotides are TGCGCCAGCAGTTCTAAGGGACTAGCGGGGGGGAGCTCCTACAATGAGCAGTTCTTC.